This T cell receptor (beta chain) was documented in a study of OX40 agonist ivuxolimab in advanced cancers. About the research overall: Ivuxolimab, which is an agonistic anti-OX40 (CD134) antibody, was administered to the patients. From roughly 23 to 90 years was the age range, with a mean of around 54 years, and about 83% were male.

As to this clone: Its antigen is unknown.

General observations from the study: At doses 0.1 to 3.0 mg/kg, CD4+ and CD8+ clones expanded.

CDR1 is SGDLS, CDR2 YYNGEE, per germline. V was pared by 3 bases and J by 4 bases, with 19 bases between. This CDR3 has 16 residues. Blood got drawn at baseline, again on cycle 4 day 1, and then on cycle 7 day 1. TCRdb keeps only in-frame clones here, not all; method: immunoSEQ multiplex PCR. The profile covers tens of thousands of clones, with 70% to 90% appearing a single time and roughly 30% taken by the ten largest. This material consisted of CD4+ or CD8+ T cells sorted from blood, taken in a trial of the OX40 agonist ivuxolimab. This chain joins TRBV9 and TRBJ1-1, with a tentative D call TRBD1 (5 bases). This receptor was obtained from an adult with an advanced solid tumor such as melanoma, head and neck, liver or kidney cancer. Written as DNA, the CDR3 is TGTGCCAGCAGCGCGTTCAGTGGGCAGGGTGGCACTGAAGCTTTCTTT. This encodes CASSAFSGQGGTEAFF.